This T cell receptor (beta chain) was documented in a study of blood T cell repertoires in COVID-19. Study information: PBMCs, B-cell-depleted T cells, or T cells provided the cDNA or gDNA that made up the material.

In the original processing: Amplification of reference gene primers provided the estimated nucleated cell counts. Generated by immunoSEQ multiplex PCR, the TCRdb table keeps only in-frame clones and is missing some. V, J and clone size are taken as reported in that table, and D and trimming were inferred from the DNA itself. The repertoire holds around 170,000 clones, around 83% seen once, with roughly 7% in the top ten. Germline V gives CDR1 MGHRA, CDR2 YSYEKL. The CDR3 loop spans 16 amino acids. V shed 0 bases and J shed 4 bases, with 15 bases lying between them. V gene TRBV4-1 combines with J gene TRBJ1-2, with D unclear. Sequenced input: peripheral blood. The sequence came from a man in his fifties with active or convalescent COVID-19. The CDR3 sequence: CASSQEGSGFSYGYTF. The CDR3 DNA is TGCGCCAGCAGCCAAGAAGGATCGGGGTTTTCCTATGGCTACACCTTC.